This T cell receptor beta chain was documented in a study of blood T cell repertoires in COVID-19. V was cut by 0 bases and J by 1 base, with 16 bases left in between. Germline loops: CDR1 SGHRS, CDR2 YFSETQ. This CDR3 comprises 17 residues. In the study's own analysis: The authors estimated nucleated cell counts from reference gene primer amplification. Sequencing was performed with immunoSEQ multiplex PCR; in TCRdb, only in-frame clones are kept and a portion is missing. Clonal size and the V and J genes are those of that table, whereas D and trimming came from the DNA. The sample has some 180,000 clones, around four fifths seen once.

The TCR comes from a woman older than 75 with COVID-19, enrolled during active disease. This chain links TRBV5-1 with TRBJ2-5; D perhaps matches TRBD1 (5 bases). Sequences were obtained from peripheral blood. The CDR3 nucleotides read TGCGCCAGCAGCTTGGAGGCTGTCTGGGGCGCCCAAGAGACCCAGTACTTC. Its translation: CASSLEAVWGAQETQYF.